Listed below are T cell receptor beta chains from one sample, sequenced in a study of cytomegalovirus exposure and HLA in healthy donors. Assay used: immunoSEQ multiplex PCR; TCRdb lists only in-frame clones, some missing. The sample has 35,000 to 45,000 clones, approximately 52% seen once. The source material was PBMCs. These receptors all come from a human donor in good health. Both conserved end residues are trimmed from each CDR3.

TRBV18	ASSGGQPSQAYEQY
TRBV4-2	ASSQIGGGGTSGGIEQY
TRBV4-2	ASSQGPTGSSGNTIY
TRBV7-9	ASSEPGTSGGANTGELF
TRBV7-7	ASSLGGGTGGNEQF
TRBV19	ASSPTNRGENTEAF
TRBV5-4	ASSRFDRGLETQY
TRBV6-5	ASSYGTAGGQETQY
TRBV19	ASTGSTEAF
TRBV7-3	ASSSGVNYGYT
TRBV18	ASSPAGLAGGSGETQY